The 3 T cell receptor beta chains presented below share a single source sample, sequenced in a study of CD8 T cells in ankylosing spondylitis. TCRdb processed the 5' RACE reads anew with MiXCR; each CDR3 protein has one entry. The sample records about 140,000 distinct CDR3 sequences, approximately 7.3% being singletons. Specimen: blood, either unsorted or a sorted T cell fraction (not recorded which). Receptor source: a female donor with ankylosing spondylitis or in good health (not recorded which).

The rearrangement joins TRBV5-1 to TRBJ2-1; D remains ambiguous. Germline-derived CDR1 and CDR2 are SGHRS and YFSETQ. The CDR3 is 13 amino acids. V was trimmed by 0 bases and J by 7 bases, leaving 8 bases between them. CDR3 coding DNA: TGCGCCAGCAGCTTGGGCCCAGGAAATGAGCAGTTCTTC. Encoded protein: CASSLGPGNEQFF. The full variable domain, rest sourced from reference TRBV5-1 and TRBJ2-1, is KAGVTQTPRYLIKTRGQQVTLSCSPISGHRSVSWYQQTPGQGLQFLFEYFSETQRNKGNFPGRFSGRQFSNSRSEMNVSTLELGDSALYLCASSLGPGNEQFFGPGTRLTVL.

This clonotype was found many times. The V and J genes are TRBV5-1 and TRBJ1-4, with TRBD1 identical over 8 bases. The junction had 5 bases not matched to a gene; V was cut back by 4 bases and J by 3 bases. Germline-derived CDR1 and CDR2 are SGHRS and YFSETQ. The CDR3 contains 15 residues. CDR3 sequence (DNA): TGCGCCAGCAGCCATTACAGGGGGTCTAATGAAAAACTGTTTTTT. Its translation: CASSHYRGSNEKLFF.

This clonotype has a count of ten or more. The V and J genes are TRBV20-1 and TRBJ1-1, with D possibly being TRBD1 (6 bases). V lost 6 bases and J 1 base, leaving 9 bases between the germline ends. From germline, CDR1 is DFQATT and CDR2 SNEGSKA (reference sequence). The CDR3 is made up of 12 amino acids. As DNA, the CDR3 is TGCAGTGCAACGGGACAGAACACTGAAGCTTTCTTT. Translation: CSATGQNTEAFF.